Below, 23 T cell receptor beta chains from the same sample are listed, as sequenced in a study of blood T cell repertoires in COVID-19. Clones were read by immunoSEQ multiplex PCR, and TCRdb kept only the in-frame ones, dropping some. The data hold 30,000 to 40,000 clones, with around four fifths observed a single time. Material: peripheral blood. These receptors all stem from a man between 45 and 60 years old with active COVID-19.

V usage is TRBV2 and J usage is TRBJ2-7, with 10 bases lining up with TRBD2. The CDR3 runs 14 residues. Per germline, CDR1 SNHLY and CDR2 FYNNEI. The ends lost 5 bases at V and 5 bases at J; junction bases unmatched: 6. CDR3 nucleotides: TGTGCCAGCAGTCGGGGACTAGCGTCGGACGAGCAGTACTTC. This encodes CASSRGLASDEQYF.

The J gene is TRBJ2-3, the V gene TRBV27; TRBD2 agrees at 8 bases. J lost 4 bases, V lost 5 bases, and 11 bases had no gene match. The CDR3 consists of 16 residues. Germline values: CDR1 MNHEY, CDR2 SMNVEV (reference sequence). CDR3 sequence: CASSPIGGGNPDTQYF. DNA for the CDR3: TGTGCCAGCAGTCCCATCGGGGGGGGGAACCCAGATACGCAGTATTTT.

The chain employs TRBV5-1 and TRBJ2-1; TRBD2 might be the D (6 bases). This CDR3 has 15 residues. Trimming cost V 3 bases and J 7 bases, with 17 bases left between them. Germline-derived CDR1 and CDR2 are SGHRS and YFSETQ. The CDR3 loop reads CASSWTWGGGNEQFF. CDR3 bases: TGCGCCAGCAGCTGGACCTGGGGAGGTGGTAATGAGCAGTTCTTC.

The chain is built from TRBV14 and TRBJ1-2; D is perhaps TRBD1 (5 bases). V was trimmed by 2 bases and J by 3 bases, leaving 7 bases between them. The germline V gene has CDR1 SGHDN and CDR2 FVKESK. The CDR3 consists of 13 residues. The CDR3 loop is CASSQSGYYGYTF. For the CDR3, the DNA is TGTGCCAGCAGCCAATCAGGGTACTATGGCTACACCTTC.

V gene TRBV21-1 combines with J gene TRBJ1-6. TRBV21-1 is a pseudogene segment. The CDR3 totals 19 residues. The CDR3 spells CASSKVSRVPPTYNSPLHF. The CDR3 DNA reads TGTGCCAGCAGCAAAGTATCGAGGGTGCCTCCTACGTATAATTCACCCCTCCACTTT.

The V gene is TRBV19, the J gene TRBJ2-2, with 11 positions matching TRBD1. Germline CDR1 LNHDA, CDR2 SQIVND (reference sequence). After removal of 10 bases from V and 6 bases from J, the junction contained 7 bases not matched to a gene. The CDR3 loop spans 14 amino acids. CDR3 protein: CATGQGAWAGELFF. CDR3 DNA sequence: TGTGCCACTGGACAGGGGGCTTGGGCCGGGGAGCTGTTTTTT.

V usage is TRBV2 and J usage is TRBJ2-5, with 10 positions matching TRBD2. Germline-derived CDR1 and CDR2 are SNHLY and FYNNEI. V was clipped by 6 bases and J by 1 base; unmatched bases: 8. CDR3 length: 16 residues. CDR3 nucleotides: TGTGCCAGCAGGACCCTAGCGGGGGCGTCCCAAGAGACCCAGTACTTC. Translation: CASRTLAGASQETQYF.

The V and J genes are TRBV24-1 and TRBJ2-3, with a tentative D call TRBD1 (5 bases). Germline-derived CDR1 and CDR2 are KGHDR and SFDVKD. V lost 0 bases, J lost 6 bases, and 12 bases lay in between. The CDR3 extends over 15 amino acids. In nucleotides, the CDR3 is TGTGCCACCAGTGATTTGCCTCAGGGTCCGGATACGCAGTATTTT. It yields the protein CATSDLPQGPDTQYF.

This clone was observed a single time. The chain has TRBV2 and TRBJ2-7, with TRBD1 matching 7 bases. Looked up from germline, CDR1 is SNHLY and CDR2 is FYNNEI. The CDR3 runs 12 residues. V shed 5 bases and J 6 bases; nucleotides not matched to a gene: 4. As DNA, the CDR3 is TGTGCCAGCAGTCAGGGGGTCCGCGAGCAGTACTTC. Residues: CASSQGVREQYF.

The chain is built from TRBV15 and TRBJ1-2; 10 bases map to TRBD1. This CDR3 is built from 16 residues. CDR1 is LNHNV and CDR2 is YYDKDF in the germline V gene (reference sequence). V lost 5 bases and J lost 3; bases outside the gene matches: 9. The CDR3 loop reads CATSLSTGGADYGYTF. The DNA for the CDR3 is TGTGCCACCAGCCTTTCGACAGGGGGCGCGGACTATGGCTACACCTTC. Using reference TRBV15 and TRBJ1-2 for the parts outside the CDR3, the full variable domain is DAMVIQNPRYQVTQFGKPVTLSCSQTLNHNVMYWYQQKSSQAPKLLFHYYDKDFNNEADTPDNFQSRRPNTSFCFLDIRSPGLGDTAMYLCATSLSTGGADYGYTFGSGTRLTVV.

The gene calls are TRBV20-1 and TRBJ1-1, with D tentatively TRBD1 (5 bases). V lost 4 bases and J 3 bases, leaving 6 bases between the germline ends. Germline CDR1 reads DFQATT; CDR2 reads SNEGSKA (reference sequence). The CDR3 extends over 11 amino acids. CDR3 bases: TGCAGTGCTACAGGGTACACTGAAGCTTTCTTT. Translated: CSATGYTEAFF.

The rearrangement uses TRBV9 and TRBJ2-1; TRBD2 agrees at 8 bases. With 0 bases clipped from V and 9 bases from J, the junction kept 5 bases outside the gene matches. The CDR3 spans 14 residues. Germline-derived CDR1 and CDR2 are SGDLS and YYNGEE. The chain's CDR3 is CASSVAGGPTEQFF. The CDR3 DNA reads TGTGCCAGCAGCGTAGCGGGGGGGCCTACTGAGCAGTTCTTC.

This clone showed up just once. This chain joins TRBV11-2 and TRBJ2-3; 8 nucleotides agree with TRBD1. Germline CDR1 reads SGHAT; CDR2 reads FQNNGV. The CDR3 runs to 16 residues. Trimming removed 7 bases from V and 5 bases from J; junction bases left unmatched: 14. The CDR3 reads CASTTRRGPRGDTQYF. CDR3 coding DNA: TGTGCCAGCACGACCCGCAGGGGGCCGCGTGGAGATACGCAGTATTTT.

The V and J genes are TRBV18 and TRBJ1-4; perhaps TRBD1 as D (6 bases). The germline V and J ends were trimmed by 3 bases and 4 bases, with 9 bases remaining between them. CDR1 KGHSH and CDR2 LQKENI come from the germline V gene. The length of the CDR3 is 14 residues. The CDR3: CASSPDRLNEKLFF. The CDR3 DNA reads as TGTGCCAGCTCACCCGACAGGCTTAATGAAAAACTGTTTTTT.

The table lists this clone with a few counts. The genes are TRBV7-4 and TRBJ1-5; 8 bases fit TRBD1. Per germline, CDR1 SGHVT and CDR2 SQSDAQ. V was clipped by 1 base and J by 5 bases; unmatched bases: 7. The CDR3 contains 16 residues. The CDR3 sequence: CASSLGPGGFDQPQHF. CDR3 coding DNA: TGTGCCAGCAGCTTAGGGCCAGGGGGCTTCGATCAGCCCCAGCATTTT.

This chain uses TRBV19 with TRBJ2-6; D not certain. Per germline, CDR1 LNHDA and CDR2 SQIVND (reference sequence). The CDR3 runs to 13 residues. Trimming cost V 7 bases and J 0 bases, with 4 bases left between them. CDR3 amino acids: CASMASGANVLTF. For the CDR3, the DNA is TGTGCCAGTATGGCCTCTGGGGCCAACGTCCTGACTTTC.

This clone was seen more than once but under ten times. CDR3 DNA sequence: TGCAGCGTTGAAGACCCGACAGGGGGCGTATACGAGCAGTACTTC. Protein product: CSVEDPTGGVYEQYF. This rearrangement joins TRBV29-1 to TRBJ2-7; TRBD1 agrees at 10 bases. Germline V gene sequence: CDR1 SQVTM, CDR2 ANQGSEA. The CDR3 extends over 15 amino acids. After removal of 0 bases from V and 4 bases from J, the junction contained 6 bases not matched to a gene.

This CDR3 is CASSHSGGGYTF. The CDR3 nucleotides read TGTGCCAGCAGCCATAGCGGGGGTGGCTACACCTTC. The V and J genes are TRBV7-9 and TRBJ1-2, with a weak D call TRBD1 (5 bases). Per germline, CDR1 SEHNR and CDR2 FQNEAQ (reference sequence). The V and J ends lost 5 bases and 7 bases respectively, with 11 bases between them. The CDR3 has 12 residues.

This clone appeared once. The chain recombines TRBV18 with TRBJ2-7; the match to TRBD1 covers 8 bases. The length of the CDR3 is 15 residues. The J segment lost 6 bases and the V segment lost 3 bases, leaving 10 bases of the junction unmatched. Germline loops: CDR1 KGHSH, CDR2 LQKENI. Here the CDR3 reads CASSPRQGLTGEQYF. CDR3 in DNA: TGTGCCAGCTCACCGAGACAGGGGTTAACAGGCGAGCAGTACTTC.

The rearrangement joins TRBV3-1 (or the pseudogene TRBV3-2) to TRBJ1-5; unclear D gene. Trimming stripped 2 bases from V and 4 bases from J, with 6 bases between. The CDR3 spans 13 residues. CDR1 is LGHDT, CDR2 YNNKEL, per germline (reference sequence). Here the CDR3 reads CASSQLNNQPQHF. The DNA of the CDR3 is TGTGCCAGCAGCCAACTAAATAATCAGCCCCAGCATTTT.

The J gene is TRBJ1-1, the V gene TRBV11-3; D unresolved. V lost 6 bases, J lost 0 bases, and 20 bases lay in between. Germline CDR1 and CDR2: SGHNT and YENEEA. The CDR3 has 17 amino acids. The CDR3 sequence: CASRQTSSLPMNTEAFF. Written as DNA, the CDR3 is TGTGCCAGCAGGCAGACAAGTTCCCTGCCGATGAACACTGAAGCTTTCTTT.

The chain recombines TRBV21-1 with TRBJ2-7; the D call in the table, TRBD2, was not verified against the DNA. TRBV21-1 is assigned pseudogene status. The CDR3 runs 16 residues. CDR3 in amino acids: CASSTRRGGNYYEQYF. Here the CDR3 DNA reads TGTGCCAGCAGCACCCGTCGGGGGGGAAATTACTACGAGCAGTACTTC.

The V call is TRBV5-6, the J call TRBJ2-1; D might be TRBD2 (6 bases). The germline V and J ends were trimmed by 4 bases and 0 bases, with 14 bases remaining between them. This CDR3 has 16 residues. Germline-derived CDR1 and CDR2 are SGHDT and YYEEEE. CDR3 coding DNA: TGTGCCAGCAGCCTCGGGACTCTCGGCTCCTACAATGAGCAGTTCTTC. Its protein is CASSLGTLGSYNEQFF.